One and the same sample provided the 20 T cell receptor beta chains below, sequenced in a study of T cell responses to AZD1222 COVID-19 vaccine. The data were produced by immunoSEQ multiplex PCR, yet TCRdb's version contains in-frame clones alone and is incomplete. The sample contains 120,000 to 150,000 clones, roughly 91% of which appear only once. Source: peripheral blood, taken on day 0 of AZD1222 vaccination. These receptor sequences come from an adult in good health.

V gene TRBV7-8 combines with J gene TRBJ1-1; 9 nucleotides align to TRBD1. The J segment lost 4 bases and the V segment lost 6 bases, leaving 6 bases of the junction unmatched. Germline CDR1 reads SGHVS; CDR2 reads FQNEAQ. The CDR3 is 14 residues long. The DNA of the CDR3 is TGTGCCAGCAGACACAGGGGGCACGGCACTGAAGCTTTCTTT. It yields the protein CASRHRGHGTEAFF.

The chain links TRBV7-6 to TRBJ2-3; 14 positions agree with TRBD2. Looked up from germline, CDR1 is SGHVS and CDR2 is FNYEAQ. The CDR3 runs 17 residues. V gave up 1 base and J gave up 3 bases; unmatched junction bases: 3. The CDR3 region has the DNA TGTGCCAGCAGCTTAGGACTAGCGGGGGGGAGGACAGATACGCAGTATTTT. Translation gives CASSLGLAGGRTDTQYF.

CDR3 bases: TGTGCCAGTAGTATTGCGGGGCTAGAACCCCCTGAAGCTTTCTTT. The encoded protein is CASSIAGLEPPEAFF. The chain combines TRBV19 with TRBJ1-1; a weak D match, TRBD1 (5 bases). Trimming cost V 3 bases and J 6 bases, with 17 bases left between them. The germline V gene has CDR1 LNHDA and CDR2 SQIVND (reference sequence). This CDR3 is 15 amino acids long.

The rearrangement uses TRBV29-1 and TRBJ2-7, with 10 bases fitting TRBD1. Trimming at V came to 1 base and at J to 0 bases, leaving 6 bases not matched to a gene. Germline assignment: CDR1 SQVTM and CDR2 ANQGSEA. The CDR3 sequence is 16 residues long. The CDR3 loop reads CSVEVTGGRSSYEQYF. The DNA of the CDR3 is TGCAGCGTTGAAGTGACAGGGGGCCGGAGCTCCTACGAGCAGTACTTC.

J is TRBJ1-4 and V is TRBV5-4; D perhaps matches TRBD1 (6 bases). Germline CDR1 SGHNT, CDR2 YYREEE (reference sequence). V lost 0 bases to trimming and J lost 0 bases, with 15 bases between them. This CDR3 is built from 18 residues. CDR3 in DNA: TGTGCCAGCAGCTTGGGACAGGCCACGGGAGCAACTAATGAAAAACTGTTTTTT. Translated: CASSLGQATGATNEKLFF. The entire variable domain, with the rest obtained from reference TRBV5-4 and TRBJ1-4, is as follows: ETGVTQSPTHLIKTRGQQVTLRCSSQSGHNTVSWYQQALGQGPQFIFQYYREEENGRGNFPPRFSGLQFPNYSSELNVNALELDDSALYLCASSLGQATGATNEKLFFGSGTQLSVL.

The genes are TRBV5-4 and TRBJ2-5; TRBD2 is a possible D gene (6 bases). This CDR3 contains 15 residues. V was cut by 5 bases and J by 1 base, with 15 bases left in between. The V gene's germline CDR1 is SGHNT and CDR2 YYREEE (reference sequence). The CDR3, as DNA: TGTGCCAGCAGAAACTCCCGGGGGACCCAAGAGACCCAGTACTTC. Protein product: CASRNSRGTQETQYF.

The rearrangement joins TRBV25-1 to TRBJ2-1, with a tentative D call TRBD2 (6 bases). The V gene's germline CDR1 is MGHDK and CDR2 SYGVNS. The V gene lost 7 bases and the J gene lost 6 bases, with 10 bases spanning the gap. The CDR3 loop spans 12 amino acids. Written as DNA, the CDR3 is TGTGCCAGCACCCTAGCGCCCAATGAGCAGTTCTTC. It codes for CASTLAPNEQFF.

The CDR3 loop is CASSTNLNRGGRADTQYF. The CDR3 region has the DNA TGCGCCAGCAGTACCAACTTAAACCGGGGGGGCCGCGCGGATACGCAGTATTTT. The chain has TRBV10-1 and TRBJ2-3; 8 bases are a match to TRBD2. The CDR3 contains 18 residues. Germline V gives CDR1 WNHNN, CDR2 SYGVQD (reference sequence). V was pared by 5 bases and J by 6 bases, with 19 bases of the junction left unmatched.

V is TRBV19 and J is TRBJ1-4, with a weak D call TRBD1 (6 bases). This CDR3 is 14 amino acids long. Trimming removed 4 bases at V and 8 bases at J, with 14 bases between. Germline CDR1 is LNHDA and CDR2 is SQIVND (reference sequence). The CDR3 here is CASSTTGSGEKLFF. The CDR3 DNA is TGTGCCAGTAGTACTACAGGGAGCGGCGAAAAACTGTTTTTT.

The V gene is TRBV7-2, the J gene TRBJ1-1; D not resolved. CDR3 length: 13 amino acids. The germline V and J ends were trimmed by 1 base and 0 bases, with 3 bases remaining between them. Looked up from germline, CDR1 is SGHTA and CDR2 is FQGNSA. The CDR3 spells CASSLEMNTEAFF. DNA of the CDR3: TGTGCCAGCAGCTTAGAAATGAACACTGAAGCTTTCTTT. The full variable domain, its missing parts supplied by reference TRBV7-2 and TRBJ1-1, is GAGVSQSPSNKVTEKGKDVELRCDPISGHTALYWYRQSLGQGLEFLIYFQGNSAPDKSGLPSDRFSAERTGGSVSTLTIQRTQQEDSAVYLCASSLEMNTEAFFGQGTRLTVV.

The CDR3 DNA is TGTGCCAGCAGTGAAAGGACACCCTACGAGCAGTACTTC. The encoded protein is CASSERTPYEQYF. The chain joins TRBV2 to TRBJ2-7; TRBD1 is a possible D gene (5 bases). Between the trimmed V and J ends, which lost 2 bases and 2 bases, there was a span of 7 bases. The CDR3 spans 13 residues. Germline V gene data show CDR1 as SNHLY and CDR2 as FYNNEI.

V usage is TRBV5-8 and J usage is TRBJ2-5; D perhaps matches TRBD2 (5 bases). The CDR3 totals 14 residues. Trimming took off 2 bases at V and 1 base at J, with 9 bases between the two ends. CDR1 is SGHTS and CDR2 is YDEGEE in the germline V gene. CDR3 region: CASSFGVLQETQYF. The CDR3 bases are TGTGCCAGCAGCTTCGGGGTACTCCAAGAGACCCAGTACTTC.

This clone has only one observation. The chain recombines TRBV7-3 with TRBJ1-1, with D unclear. Germline V CDR1 and CDR2: SGHTA, FQGTGA. CDR3 length equals 15 residues. V lost 1 base to trimming and J lost 1 base, with 10 bases between them. Written as DNA, the CDR3 is TGTGCCAGCAGCTTAAGGGCAGCCCCGAACACTGAAGCTTTCTTT. Translated: CASSLRAAPNTEAFF.

The chain links TRBV27 to TRBJ1-6; D gene unclear. The V gene's germline CDR1 is MNHEY and CDR2 SMNVEV (reference sequence). The CDR3 loop spans 13 amino acids. Trimming left V 2 bases short and J 10 bases short, with 9 bases between. The CDR3 DNA is TGTGCCAGCAGTTTAAACGGCGGATCACCCCTCCACTTT. Its protein is CASSLNGGSPLHF.

For the CDR3, the DNA is TGTGCCAGCAGTGAAAGGGCGTCGGGCAATCAGCCCCAGCATTTT. Its protein is CASSERASGNQPQHF. The chain links TRBV2 to TRBJ1-5; the D is unclear. This CDR3 contains 15 residues. With 2 bases removed from V and 2 bases from J, the gap between germline ends came to 10 bases. Germline V gene lookup returns CDR1 SNHLY and CDR2 FYNNEI.

J is TRBJ2-3 and V is TRBV21-1. TRBV21-1 is labeled a pseudogene. This CDR3 has 16 amino acids. The CDR3 region has the DNA TGTGCCAGCAGCAAAGCACAGGACTTGGGGACAGATACGCAGTATTTT. Translated, it gives CASSKAQDLGTDTQYF.

This chain connects TRBV27 to TRBJ1-5; no clear D. Per germline, CDR1 MNHEY and CDR2 SMNVEV (reference sequence). The V end was cut by 6 bases, the J end by 4 bases, with 13 bases between. The CDR3 is made up of 14 amino acids. The CDR3 region has the DNA TGTGCCAGCAGCACCCTGACGGGAAATCAGCCCCAGCATTTT. Amino acids: CASSTLTGNQPQHF.

The chain has TRBV12-5 and TRBJ1-6; D is undetermined. The CDR3 sequence is 15 residues long. Trimming removed 0 bases from V and 10 bases from J, with 13 bases in between. The V gene's germline CDR1 is LGHNT and CDR2 FRNRAP. The CDR3 nucleotides are TGTGCTAGTGGTTTGGTGGAGGGAAGGAAATCACCCCTCCACTTT. It codes for CASGLVEGRKSPLHF.

This chain connects TRBV19 to TRBJ1-6; no definite D call. Germline loops: CDR1 LNHDA, CDR2 SQIVND (reference sequence). The CDR3 covers 14 residues. Trimming left V 2 bases short and J 10 bases short, with 12 bases between. This CDR3 reads CASSILPNGSPLHF. CDR3 DNA sequence: TGTGCCAGTAGTATACTCCCCAATGGCTCACCCCTCCACTTT.

This clone has only one observation. This rearrangement joins TRBV7-2 to TRBJ2-5; 8 bases map to TRBD2. CDR1 and CDR2 (germline): SGHTA, FQGNSA. The CDR3 is 15 amino acids. Trimming took 2 bases from V and 2 from J; bases not matched to a gene: 4. CDR3: CASSLMSSGQETQYF. CDR3 bases: TGTGCCAGCAGCTTAATGTCTAGCGGGCAAGAGACCCAGTACTTC.